What follows are 14 T cell receptor beta chains derived from one specimen sequenced in a study of blood T cell repertoires in COVID-19. The repertoire was sequenced with immunoSEQ multiplex PCR; TCRdb's copy has only in-frame clones and lacks some. The sample has 300,000 to 400,000 clones, around 87% seen once. Sequenced material: peripheral blood. All receptors come from a woman aged 50 to 60 with active or convalescent COVID-19.

This rearrangement joins TRBV5-1 to TRBJ1-2, with a tentative D call TRBD1 (5 bases). The CDR3 has 15 residues. The ends were cut back, 4 bases at V and 6 bases at J, with 19 bases in the middle. Germline V gene data show CDR1 as SGHRS and CDR2 as YFSETQ. CDR3 sequence (DNA): TGCGCCAGCAGCCTATGGAGGGACGGGGATGATGGCTACACCTTC. Amino acids: CASSLWRDGDDGYTF.

The chain recombines TRBV11-2 with TRBJ1-1; possible D gene TRBD1, 5 bases. Trimming left V 5 bases short and J 1 base short, with 8 bases between. Germline V CDR1 and CDR2: SGHAT, FQNNGV. The CDR3 is 13 amino acids. The CDR3 region is CASSQDRNTEAFF. Written as DNA, the CDR3 is TGTGCCAGCAGCCAAGACAGGAACACTGAAGCTTTCTTT.

The CDR3: CASSPRPSGSNEQFF. The CDR3 DNA reads TGTGCCAGCAGTCCCCGCCCTAGCGGGAGCAATGAGCAGTTCTTC. V is TRBV27 and J is TRBJ2-1; TRBD2 matches at 10 bases. This CDR3 is built from 15 residues. The ends lost 5 bases at V and 6 bases at J; junction bases unmatched: 7. Looked up from germline, CDR1 is MNHEY and CDR2 is SMNVEV (reference sequence).

The rearrangement uses TRBV5-1 and TRBJ2-7; 9 nucleotides agree with TRBD1. With V trimmed by 4 bases and J by 2 bases, 7 bases remained unmatched. The CDR3 consists of 15 residues. Germline CDR1 SGHRS, CDR2 YFSETQ. Here the CDR3 DNA reads TGCGCCAGCAGCCTAGGACAGGGGATTACCTACGAGCAGTACTTC. As protein: CASSLGQGITYEQYF.

The J gene is TRBJ2-3, the V gene TRBV9; TRBD2 matches 14 bases. With V trimmed by 3 bases and J by 5 bases, 11 bases remained unmatched. The CDR3 covers 18 residues. Per the germline V gene, CDR1 is SGDLS and CDR2 is YYNGEE. As DNA, the CDR3 is TGTGCCAGCAGCGCCGGACTAGCGGGGGGCGGGGGCGGAGATACGCAGTATTTT. This gives the protein CASSAGLAGGGGGDTQYF.

The chain carries TRBV5-1 and TRBJ2-5; TRBD2 aligns across 13 bases. This CDR3 spans 19 amino acids. V was pared by 2 bases and J by 1 base, with 11 bases of the junction left unmatched. The germline gives CDR1 SGHRS, CDR2 YFSETQ. The CDR3 here is CASSFVLRLAGGLQETQYF. CDR3 coding DNA: TGCGCCAGCAGCTTCGTTCTGAGACTAGCGGGAGGACTCCAAGAGACCCAGTACTTC.

The V gene is TRBV18, the J gene TRBJ2-1; tentatively, D is TRBD2 (5 bases). With 3 bases removed from V and 9 bases from J, the gap between germline ends came to 12 bases. The CDR3 is 13 amino acids. Germline V lookup: CDR1 KGHSH, CDR2 LQKENI. CDR3 bases: TGTGCCAGCTCACCTTCACTAGAACGTGAGCAGTTCTTC. It encodes CASSPSLEREQFF.

The chain couples TRBV7-2 to TRBJ2-3; 8 bases align to TRBD2. V was clipped by 5 bases and J by 1 base; unmatched bases: 11. The germline CDR1 and CDR2 sequences are SGHTA and FQGNSA. This CDR3 spans 17 amino acids. CDR3 loop: CASSQTGGALRTDTQYF. CDR3 sequence (DNA): TGTGCCAGCAGCCAGACCGGGGGGGCCCTCCGCACAGATACGCAGTATTTT.

The J gene is TRBJ2-1, the V gene TRBV5-4; 10 bases line up with TRBD2. Germline V lookup: CDR1 SGHNT, CDR2 YYREEE (reference sequence). Trimming cost V 2 bases and J 2 bases; bases outside gene matches: 4. The CDR3 has 16 residues. This CDR3 is CASSLPGLATYNEQFF. In DNA, the CDR3 is TGTGCCAGCAGCTTACCGGGACTAGCGACCTACAATGAGCAGTTCTTC.

The CDR3 reads CASSQGQGTYSNQPQHF. In DNA form, the CDR3 reads TGCGCCAGCAGCCAAGGTCAGGGAACTTATAGCAATCAGCCCCAGCATTTT. The rearrangement joins TRBV4-1 to TRBJ1-5; TRBD1 is a possible D gene (5 bases). The V gene's germline CDR1 is MGHRA and CDR2 YSYEKL. Trimming left V 1 base short and J 0 bases short, with 13 bases between. The CDR3 runs to 17 residues.

This clone has a handful of counts. The chain employs TRBV10-3 and TRBJ2-7, with D perhaps matching TRBD2 (6 bases). The CDR3 has 14 residues. CDR1 ENHRY and CDR2 SYGVKD come from the germline V gene. V was shortened by 3 bases and J by 6 bases, with 15 bases between the two germline ends. CDR3 bases: TGTGCCATCAGTGATGCCGGGAGAATGGGCGAGCAGTACTTC. It codes for CAISDAGRMGEQYF.

V usage is TRBV27 and J usage is TRBJ1-2, with 9 bases fitting TRBD1. This CDR3 has 13 residues. Germline V CDR1 and CDR2: MNHEY, SMNVEV (reference sequence). The V and J ends lost 4 bases and 7 bases, in that order; junction bases with no gene match: 4. CDR3 protein: CASSSTGGSGYTF. The CDR3, as DNA: TGTGCCAGCAGTTCAACAGGGGGCAGTGGCTACACCTTC.

The V call is TRBV29-1, the J call TRBJ1-2; D might be TRBD1 (5 bases). Looked up from germline, CDR1 is SQVTM and CDR2 is ANQGSEA. With 5 bases removed from V and 7 bases from J, the gap between germline ends came to 14 bases. This CDR3 contains 12 residues. The CDR3 here is CSVRGREGGYTF. The CDR3 DNA reads TGCAGCGTTAGAGGCAGGGAGGGTGGCTACACCTTC.

The gene calls are TRBV3-1 (or the pseudogene TRBV3-2) and TRBJ2-2, with TRBD2 matching over 10 bases. The germline gives CDR1 LGHDT, CDR2 YNNKEL (reference sequence). This CDR3 spans 20 amino acids. The ends lost 1 base at V and 6 bases at J; junction bases unmatched: 17. The CDR3 DNA reads TGTGCCAGCAGCCAAGCATTCCTAGCGGGAGAATTTGGTGGTGCCGGGGAGCTGTTTTTT. This encodes CASSQAFLAGEFGGAGELFF.